A single sample gave rise to the 30 T cell receptor beta chains below, sequenced in a study of early T cells in non-severe SARS-CoV-2 infection. One entry per CDR3 protein, called by TCRdb with MiXCR from the 5' RACE reads. The repertoire holds over 30,000 distinct CDR3 sequences, with 4.5% to 6% as singletons. Sequenced: whole blood. The receptors come from an adult who was a healthcare worker with PCR-confirmed SARS-CoV-2 infection or an uninfected control (not recorded which).

This clonotype was observed a few times. V and J are TRBV11-2 and TRBJ2-1; a weak D match, TRBD2 (6 bases). Deletions cut 4 bases from V and 0 bases from J, with 13 bases between. Germline V gene data show CDR1 as SGHAT and CDR2 as FQNNGV. The CDR3 sequence is 16 residues long. CDR3 DNA: TGTGCCAGCAGCTCTTTAGCGGTTAGCTCCTACAATGAGCAGTTCTTC. It specifies CASSSLAVSSYNEQFF. The full variable domain, its missing parts supplied by reference TRBV11-2 and TRBJ2-1, is EAGVAQSPRYKIIEKRQSVAFWCNPISGHATLYWYQQILGQGPKLLIQFQNNGVVDDSQLPKDRFSAERLKGVDSTLKIQPAKLEDSAVYLCASSSLAVSSYNEQFFGPGTRLTVL.

This clonotype has only a few counts. The V and J genes are TRBV2 and TRBJ2-5; D ambiguous. Per the germline V gene, CDR1 is SNHLY and CDR2 is FYNNEI. The CDR3 extends over 11 amino acids. V lost 7 bases and J 3 bases, leaving 6 bases between the germline ends. The CDR3 is CASNKEETQYF. Here the CDR3 DNA reads TGTGCCAGCAATAAGGAAGAGACCCAGTACTTC.

The table lists this clonotype with many counts. This rearrangement joins TRBV18 to TRBJ2-7; D is possibly TRBD1 (6 bases). Germline V lookup: CDR1 KGHSH, CDR2 LQKENI. CDR3 length: 15 residues. V was cut by 6 bases and J by 2 bases, with 17 bases left in between. Here the CDR3 DNA reads TGTGCCAGCTCGGCTCAGGGGCCCCCGACCTACGAGCAGTACTTC. As protein: CASSAQGPPTYEQYF.

This clonotype has a count of ten or more. CDR3 loop: CASSFFEGSYNEQFF. The CDR3 DNA sequence: TGTGCCAGCAGCTTTTTCGAGGGCTCCTACAATGAGCAGTTCTTC. The V call is TRBV5-5, the J call TRBJ2-1; weak D call: TRBD2 (5 bases). This CDR3 is built from 15 residues. Germline V gene data show CDR1 as SGHKS and CDR2 as YYEKEE (reference sequence). V shed 2 bases and J shed 0 bases, with 9 bases lying between them.

This clonotype has only a few counts. The chain carries TRBV28 and TRBJ2-2; weak D call: TRBD1 (6 bases). Trimming took 1 base from V and 0 from J, leaving 12 bases between them. The CDR3 contains 17 residues. Germline CDR1 reads MDHEN; CDR2 reads SYDVKM. The DNA of the CDR3 is TGTGCCAGCAGTTTATCGGTTCAGGGGCCGAACACCGGGGAGCTGTTTTTT. It is translated as CASSLSVQGPNTGELFF.

In its sample, this clonotype was seen many times. The chain combines TRBV21-1 with TRBJ2-5; TRBD2 is the table's D call, not checked against the DNA. TRBV21-1 is marked as a pseudogene. This CDR3 is 15 amino acids long. CDR3: CASSDAAEVQETQYF. In DNA form, the CDR3 reads TGTGCCAGCAGCGATGCAGCGGAGGTCCAAGAGACCCAGTACTTC.

This clonotype has a handful of counts. This chain connects TRBV20-1 to TRBJ2-7; D gene uncertain. V was trimmed by 5 bases and J by 7 bases, leaving 15 bases between them. This CDR3 spans 12 amino acids. Per germline, CDR1 DFQATT and CDR2 SNEGSKA (reference sequence). The CDR3 DNA sequence: TGCAGTGCTGGGTCGTCCCCCCGGGAGCAGTACTTC. Translated, it gives CSAGSSPREQYF.

This clonotype was seen ten or more times. The chain employs TRBV28 and TRBJ1-2, with D perhaps matching TRBD1 (6 bases). V lost 6 bases and J 5 bases, leaving 10 bases between the germline ends. CDR3 length equals 12 residues. Germline loops: CDR1 MDHEN, CDR2 SYDVKM. The chain's CDR3 is CASSKQGYGYTF. The CDR3 DNA is TGTGCCAGCAGCAAACAGGGTTATGGCTACACCTTC.

This clonotype came up many times. The genes are TRBV5-1 and TRBJ1-1; D gene unclear. The CDR3 spans 14 residues. The V gene lost 4 bases and the J gene lost 2 bases, with 12 bases spanning the gap. Germline V gene data show CDR1 as SGHRS and CDR2 as YFSETQ. CDR3 in DNA: TGCGCCAGCAGCCCCCGACGGGGTAACACTGAAGCTTTCTTT. It codes for CASSPRRGNTEAFF.

This clonotype was seen repeatedly, ten times or more. This chain joins TRBV7-9 and TRBJ2-6, with D possibly matching TRBD2 (6 bases). The germline V gene encodes CDR1 SEHNR and CDR2 FQNEAQ (reference sequence). Deletions cut 5 bases from V and 2 bases from J, with 25 bases between. The CDR3 covers 20 residues. This chain's CDR3 is CASSTLKVLGDSAGANVLTF. In nucleotides, the CDR3 is TGTGCCAGCAGCACACTTAAAGTTCTAGGGGACTCGGCTGGGGCCAACGTCCTGACTTTC.

This sequence joins TRBV5-6 and TRBJ1-1; D remains unclear. V lost 2 bases and J 0 bases, leaving 5 bases between the germline ends. The CDR3 extends over 13 amino acids. Germline CDR1 and CDR2: SGHDT and YYEEEE. The CDR3 DNA reads as TGTGCCAGCAGCTTAGAGATGAACACTGAAGCTTTCTTT. Translating it yields CASSLEMNTEAFF.

The rearrangement uses TRBV20-1 and TRBJ2-1; TRBD2 matches at 8 bases. There are 13 residues in the CDR3. Germline trimming cut 8 bases from V and 7 bases from J; bases unmatched to any gene: 10. Germline CDR1 and CDR2: DFQATT and SNEGSKA (reference sequence). CDR3 protein: CSLAGGPGNEQFF. The CDR3 nucleotides are TGCAGTCTGGCGGGAGGCCCTGGGAATGAGCAGTTCTTC.

In its sample, this clonotype was seen many times. The V gene is TRBV7-9, the J gene TRBJ2-1; D is uncertain. Germline V gene lookup returns CDR1 SEHNR and CDR2 FQNEAQ (reference sequence). The V and J ends lost 5 bases and 4 bases respectively, with 6 bases between them. The CDR3 contains 12 residues. CDR3 sequence: CASSTHYNEQFF. DNA for the CDR3: TGTGCCAGCAGCACTCATTACAATGAGCAGTTCTTC.

This clonotype was detected a few times. The chain has TRBV18 and TRBJ2-1; D is undetermined. CDR3 size: 13 residues. CDR1 and CDR2 from the germline V gene are KGHSH and LQKENI. Trimming pared 2 bases from V and 4 bases from J, leaving 6 bases between. As DNA, the CDR3 is TGTGCCAGCTCACCATCGGAGTACAATGAGCAGTTCTTC. This codes for CASSPSEYNEQFF.

This clonotype came up once. The chain carries TRBV6-5 and TRBJ2-5; 8 bases agree with TRBD1. The CDR3 runs to 17 residues. Germline V gene lookup returns CDR1 MNHEY and CDR2 SVGAGI. Unmatched junction bases numbered 14, after V lost 6 bases and J lost 2 bases. The CDR3 bases are TGTGCCAGCAGCCCCGCCTACCGACAGGGGAGACAAGAGACCCAGTACTTC. It specifies CASSPAYRQGRQETQYF.

This clonotype was recorded at least ten times. The chain joins TRBV9 to TRBJ1-2; the D is unclear. The V and J ends lost 6 bases and 0 bases respectively, with 12 bases between them. CDR3 length: 14 amino acids. The V gene's germline CDR1 is SGDLS and CDR2 YYNGEE. The CDR3 protein is CASNTMGANYGYTF. Written as DNA, the CDR3 is TGTGCCAGCAACACGATGGGCGCTAACTATGGCTACACCTTC.

This clonotype was observed many times. The chain couples TRBV7-9 to TRBJ1-2, with D possibly matching TRBD1 (6 bases). V shed 5 bases and J shed 7 bases, with 14 bases lying between them. The germline gives CDR1 SEHNR, CDR2 FQNEAQ (reference sequence). The CDR3 contains 13 residues. In nucleotides, the CDR3 is TGTGCCAGCAGCCTTTCCGAAGGGGGTGGCTACACCTTC. The encoded protein is CASSLSEGGGYTF. The full variable domain, completed using reference TRBV7-9 and TRBJ1-2, is DTGVSQNPRHKITKRGQNVTFRCDPISEHNRLYWYRQTLGQGPEFLTYFQNEAQLEKSRLLSDRFSAERPKGSFSTLEIQRTEQGDSAMYLCASSLSEGGGYTFGSGTRLTVV.

The V and J genes are TRBV7-8 and TRBJ2-7; 11 bases map to TRBD1. Trimming removed 0 bases from V and 9 bases from J; junction bases left unmatched: 10. The CDR3 runs 16 residues. Germline CDR1 reads SGHVS; CDR2 reads FQNEAQ. In DNA form, the CDR3 reads TGTGCCAGCAGCTTAGCAGGACAGGGGGCTATACTAGGGCAGTACTTC. It yields the protein CASSLAGQGAILGQYF.

This clonotype came up a few times. The chain is built from TRBV6-6 and TRBJ2-7; D gene uncertain. The CDR3 loop spans 14 amino acids. Looked up from germline, CDR1 is MNHNY and CDR2 is SVGAGI (reference sequence). V lost 0 bases and J lost 2, with 8 bases in between. The CDR3 DNA is TGTGCCAGCAGTTACTCGAGAGGAACCTACGAGCAGTACTTC. Translation: CASSYSRGTYEQYF.

This clonotype was picked up a small number of times. The genes are TRBV5-1 and TRBJ2-3; D is possibly TRBD2 (6 bases). The CDR3 totals 14 residues. Germline values: CDR1 SGHRS, CDR2 YFSETQ. Between the trimmed V and J ends, which lost 5 bases and 4 bases, there was a span of 14 bases. In DNA, the CDR3 is TGCGCCAGCAGTTCCGGGACTCCCCCAGATACGCAGTATTTT. This translates into CASSSGTPPDTQYF.

This clonotype was found many times. This CDR3 is CASSLAWPGGAGYTF. In DNA form, the CDR3 reads TGTGCCAGCAGCTTGGCCTGGCCGGGGGGGGCCGGCTACACCTTC. The gene calls are TRBV5-4 and TRBJ1-2, with TRBD1 as a possible D gene (6 bases). The CDR3 has 15 residues. V was trimmed by 0 bases and J by 8 bases, leaving 17 bases between them. CDR1 is SGHNT and CDR2 is YYREEE in the germline V gene (reference sequence). The whole variable domain, remainder taken from reference TRBV5-4 and TRBJ1-2, is ETGVTQSPTHLIKTRGQQVTLRCSSQSGHNTVSWYQQALGQGPQFIFQYYREEENGRGNFPPRFSGLQFPNYSSELNVNALELDDSALYLCASSLAWPGGAGYTFGSGTRLTVV.

The chain is built from TRBV7-9 and TRBJ2-2, with D tentatively TRBD1 (5 bases). The CDR3 is 12 amino acids. CDR1 and CDR2 from the germline V gene are SEHNR and FQNEAQ (reference sequence). Trimming shortened V by 10 bases and J by 3 bases, and 9 bases separated the two germline ends. CDR3 nucleotides: TGTGCCATAGTAGGGGACACCGGGGAGCTGTTTTTT. It translates to CAIVGDTGELFF.

At least ten counts were recorded for this clonotype. This chain connects TRBV5-1 to TRBJ2-5; no firm D call. Germline values: CDR1 SGHRS, CDR2 YFSETQ. The CDR3 is 11 amino acids. Trimming took 4 bases from V and 2 from J, leaving 3 bases between them. DNA for the CDR3: TGCGCCAGCAGCGAGCAAGAGACCCAGTACTTC. It codes for CASSEQETQYF.

The chain links TRBV4-1 to TRBJ2-5, with 11 bases aligning to TRBD2. Germline V lookup: CDR1 MGHRA, CDR2 YSYEKL. Trimming removed 8 bases from V and 8 bases from J; junction bases left unmatched: 10. This CDR3 region has 14 residues. The CDR3 is CASRNNLAGGTQYF. The CDR3 nucleotides read TGCGCCAGCCGAAATAATCTAGCGGGAGGCACCCAGTACTTC.

By share, this clonotype counts as medium-sized. The chain recombines TRBV19 with TRBJ2-1; maybe TRBD2 (5 bases). Trimming left V 5 bases short and J 2 bases short, with 10 bases between. Germline V CDR1 and CDR2: LNHDA, SQIVND (reference sequence). This CDR3 is built from 14 residues. The CDR3 sequence: CASSSSSAYNEQFF. For the CDR3, the DNA is TGTGCCAGTAGTTCTAGCAGTGCCTACAATGAGCAGTTCTTC.

In this sample, this clonotype turned up a few times. This chain joins TRBV20-1 and TRBJ2-7; 9 positions agree with TRBD1. The CDR3 consists of 14 residues. Germline lookup yields CDR1 DFQATT and CDR2 SNEGSKA (reference sequence). V trimming: 4 bases; J trimming: 3 bases; junction bases outside the gene matches: 7. CDR3 in DNA: TGCAGTGCTATGCCGGGACAGGGCGGCTACGAGCAGTACTTC. Translated: CSAMPGQGGYEQYF.

This clonotype has ten or more counts. The rearrangement joins TRBV7-6 to TRBJ2-5; TRBD2 aligns across 8 bases. Germline V lookup: CDR1 SGHVS, CDR2 FNYEAQ. This CDR3 contains 18 residues. The V and J ends lost 5 bases and 0 bases, in that order; junction bases with no gene match: 14. CDR3 amino acids: CASSASPRPSGYQETQYF. CDR3 nucleotides: TGTGCCAGCAGCGCCTCCCCCAGGCCTAGCGGGTACCAAGAGACCCAGTACTTC. The variable domain in full, with the rest retrieved from reference TRBV7-6 and TRBJ2-5, is GAGVSQSPRYKVTKRGQDVALRCDPISGHVSLYWYRQALGQGPEFLTYFNYEAQQDKSGLPNDRFSAERPEGSISTLTIQRTEQRDSAMYRCASSASPRPSGYQETQYFGPGTRLLVL.

The table lists this clonotype with many counts. This chain connects TRBV7-2 to TRBJ2-1; 11 nucleotides match TRBD2. CDR1 is SGHTA, CDR2 FQGNSA, per germline. The V gene end was trimmed by 5 bases and the J gene end by 0 bases; junction bases not matched to a gene: 15. The CDR3 consists of 20 residues. The CDR3 DNA follows: TGTGCCAGCAGCCTCTCGCCTAGCGGGGGGCCCTGGAGCTCCTACAATGAGCAGTTCTTC. Translation gives CASSLSPSGGPWSSYNEQFF.

This clonotype has at least ten counts. The CDR3 DNA is TGCGCCAGCAGCTTGGTACTAGCGGGAGTCAATGAGCAGTTCTTC. Its protein product is CASSLVLAGVNEQFF. V is TRBV5-1 and J is TRBJ2-1, with 11 bases that match TRBD2. The germline gives CDR1 SGHRS, CDR2 YFSETQ. This CDR3 is built from 15 residues. J was trimmed by 6 bases and V by 0 bases; bases with no gene match: 2.

The rearrangement uses TRBV24-1 and TRBJ2-2, with TRBD1 identical over 10 bases. The CDR3 is made up of 15 amino acids. V lost 6 bases to trimming and J lost 6 bases; unmatched junction nucleotides: 6. Germline values: CDR1 KGHDR, CDR2 SFDVKD. This CDR3 reads CATSRGQGQAGELFF. The CDR3 coding sequence is TGTGCCACCAGTAGGGGACAGGGGCAGGCCGGGGAGCTGTTTTTT.